This entry lists 8 T cell receptor beta chains sequenced from one sample in a study of blood T cell repertoires in COVID-19 (TCRdb year 2020). Libraries were made using the immunoSEQ multiplex PCR assay. The clones in this table, taken by TCRdb from immuneACCESS, are in-frame only. Not every clone is retained; where verified, under half of the shortfall comes from an unresolved V gene, and the cause of the rest is unknown. The sample profile shows 150,000 to 200,000 clones; around 83% of them were found once. 5.5% to 7.5% of the sample is in the top ten clones. The sequencing input was peripheral blood. These receptors were collected from a woman aged 40 to 49 with acute or convalescent COVID-19.

The CDR3 DNA follows: TGTGCCAGCAGTGAATTCGCGAACACCGGGGAGCTGTTTTTT. Translation: CASSEFANTGELFF. The chain couples TRBV2 to TRBJ2-2; D is unresolved. The germline CDR1 and CDR2 sequences are SNHLY and FYNNEI. CDR3 length: 14 amino acids. Trimming left V 2 bases short and J 0 bases short, with 4 bases between.

This chain uses TRBV5-3 with TRBJ2-5; the match to TRBD2 covers 11 bases. TRBV5-3 is designated an ORF whose function remains uncertain. This CDR3 region has 16 residues. J was trimmed by 2 bases and V by 6 bases; bases with no gene match: 9. The chain's CDR3 is CARTRLGTSGQETQYF. Here the CDR3 DNA reads TGTGCCAGAACCAGGCTAGGGACTAGCGGTCAAGAGACCCAGTACTTC.

The V gene is TRBV12-3 or TRBV12-4, the J gene TRBJ1-1; no clear D gene. V was clipped by 8 bases and J by 8 bases, with 15 bases between them. The CDR3 contains 12 residues. The CDR3 coding sequence is TGTGCCAGCTCTACTTTGCGGGTCGAAGCTTTCTTT. It yields the protein CASSTLRVEAFF.

The V and J genes are TRBV7-3 and TRBJ2-3, with 13 bases that match TRBD2. Unmatched junction bases numbered 8, after V lost 6 bases and J lost 5 bases. Germline assignment: CDR1 SGHTA and CDR2 FQGTGA. The CDR3 has 16 residues. The CDR3 sequence is CASRETSGGAVDTQYF. The CDR3 DNA sequence: TGTGCCAGCAGAGAAACTAGCGGGGGGGCCGTAGATACGCAGTATTTT.

The chain has TRBV28 and TRBJ1-2; tentative D call: TRBD1 (5 bases). The germline V and J ends were trimmed by 6 bases and 5 bases, with 10 bases remaining between them. The CDR3 covers 12 residues. Per germline, CDR1 MDHEN and CDR2 SYDVKM. DNA for the CDR3: TGTGCCAGCAGAACCCAGGGATATGGCTACACCTTC. Amino acid sequence: CASRTQGYGYTF.

The CDR3, as DNA: TGTGCCAGCAGGCCTGGACTAGCGGGAGTCACAGATACGCAGTATTTT. Its translation is CASRPGLAGVTDTQYF. The rearrangement uses TRBV3-1 (or the pseudogene TRBV3-2) and TRBJ2-3; 13 bases align to TRBD2. The junction had 5 bases not matched to a gene; V was cut back by 6 bases and J by 2 bases. CDR1 is LGHDT and CDR2 is YNNKEL in the germline V gene (reference sequence). This CDR3 has 16 residues.

The gene calls are TRBV12-5 and TRBJ1-1; D gene ambiguous. Trimming took off 6 bases at V and 4 bases at J, with 9 bases between the two ends. Germline CDR1 LGHNT, CDR2 FRNRAP. This CDR3 comprises 12 residues. The DNA of the CDR3 is TGTGCTAGTGGCCTAGGGAGCACTGAAGCTTTCTTT. It codes for CASGLGSTEAFF.

The chain recombines TRBV19 with TRBJ2-2; weak D call: TRBD1 (5 bases). The CDR3 is made up of 15 amino acids. Germline V gives CDR1 LNHDA, CDR2 SQIVND (reference sequence). With 3 bases removed from V and 1 base from J, the gap between germline ends came to 9 bases. In nucleotides, the CDR3 is TGTGCCAGTAGTATCGGCAGGGTGAACACCGGGGAGCTGTTTTTT. As protein: CASSIGRVNTGELFF.